A selection of T cell receptor beta chains follows, all from one sample in a study of T-cell reconstitution after alpha-beta-depleted transplantation in children. Each CDR3 protein gets one entry after TCRdb re-called the PCR reads with MiXCR. Of around 450,000 distinct CDR3 sequences in the sample, around 15% were seen once. The sample was PBMCs, mostly from graft donor cells, taken 360 days after TCRalphabeta/CD19-depleted stem cell transplant. The source of these receptors is a boy younger than two who had a stem cell transplant for Wiskott-Aldrich syndrome, so the T cells may come from the graft donor. The CDR3 runs from the conserved cysteine through the conserved F or W. The D gene is left open where the match is weak. The size field is filled for only some rows; it gives once, few, many or a size class.

d_call	v_call	j_call	clone_size	cdr3_aa	cdr3_nt
TRBD1	TRBV5-5	TRBJ2-3	few	CASSLGGTGKTDTQYF	TGTGCCAGCAGCTTGGGAGGGACAGGGAAGACAGATACGCAGTATTTT
-	TRBV11-2	TRBJ2-7	-	CASSLRVSKPYEQYF	TGTGCCAGCAGCTTAAGAGTGTCAAAACCCTACGAGCAGTACTTC
-	TRBV7-2	TRBJ2-7	-	CASSLGDWGEQYF	TGTGCCAGCAGCTTAGGGGACTGGGGCGAGCAGTACTTC
-	TRBV12-3/TRBV12-4	TRBJ1-3	-	CASSTDIGRSGNTIYF	TGTGCCAGCAGCACCGACATAGGGCGCTCTGGAAACACCATATATTTT
TRBD2	TRBV6-1	TRBJ2-2	-	CASSLGTSGSTGELFF	TGTGCCAGCAGCCTGGGGACTAGCGGGAGCACCGGGGAGCTGTTTTTT
-	TRBV6-2/TRBV6-3	TRBJ2-3	few	CASGSRTDTQYF	TGTGCCAGCGGGTCTCGCACAGATACGCAGTATTTT
-	TRBV28	TRBJ2-1	few	CASSKPLQTIRGNEQFF	TGTGCCAGCAGTAAGCCCCTTCAGACGATTAGGGGGAATGAGCAGTTCTTC
TRBD2	TRBV4-3	TRBJ2-2	-	CASSQEGLADFTGELFF	TGCGCCAGCAGCCAAGAAGGGCTAGCGGACTTCACCGGGGAGCTGTTTTTT
-	TRBV7-6	TRBJ2-5	few	CASSLMSGLTSETQYF	TGTGCCAGCAGCTTAATGTCCGGACTCACGTCAGAGACCCAGTACTTC
-	TRBV3-1	TRBJ2-7	-	CASSQAPDLTYEQYF	TGTGCCAGCAGCCAAGCCCCGGACTTAACCTACGAGCAGTACTTC
TRBD2	TRBV7-9	TRBJ2-1	many	CASSLGLAVFNEQFF	TGTGCCAGCAGCTTGGGACTAGCGGTCTTCAATGAGCAGTTCTTC
-	TRBV12-5	TRBJ1-5	-	CASGLRFGKPQHF	TGTGCTAGTGGTCTACGGTTCGGGAAGCCCCAGCATTTT
-	TRBV11-1	TRBJ2-6	few	CASSLIGVQPFGANVLTF	TGTGCCAGCAGCTTAATCGGGGTGCAGCCGTTTGGGGCCAACGTCCTGACTTTC
-	TRBV30	TRBJ2-1	-	CAWSAGRRSYNEQFF	TGTGCCTGGAGTGCGGGGCGACGCTCCTACAATGAGCAGTTCTTC
-	TRBV5-1	TRBJ2-5	-	CASSLEVRGREETQYF	TGCGCCAGCAGCTTGGAAGTAAGGGGCCGGGAAGAGACCCAGTACTTC
TRBD1	TRBV6-2/TRBV6-3	TRBJ2-5	few	CASSKGDSSQETQYF	TGTGCCAGCAGCAAGGGGGACAGCTCTCAAGAGACCCAGTACTTC
-	TRBV24-1	TRBJ2-1	many	CATSHVGQRTYNEQFF	TGTGCCACCAGTCATGTAGGCCAGCGGACATACAATGAGCAGTTCTTC
TRBD2	TRBV5-1	TRBJ2-1	-	CASRRTSYNEQFF	TGCGCCAGCAGGAGGACTAGCTACAATGAGCAGTTCTTC
-	TRBV12-3/TRBV12-4	TRBJ2-5	many	CASSLRGGETQYF	TGTGCCAGCAGTTTACGAGGGGGGGAGACCCAGTACTTC